This TCR beta chain was captured in a study of beta chain features in type 1 diabetes. Study-level findings and limits: Researchers caution that PCR might favor shorter templates, equally among patients and controls. A closer apparent resemblance between naive, central memory and Treg TCRB repertoires was seen in patients than in healthy donors. Researchers report that Type 1 diabetes patients had moderately but significantly shorter TCRB CDR3s across all four CD4+ subsets.

Comment on this clone: Its antigen is unknown.

cDNA synthesis used the whole RNA isolate, giving expressed TCRB sequences. Clones were sequenced by immunoSEQ multiplex PCR, and TCRdb holds only the in-frame ones, with some missing. The table has about 700,000 clones, around an eighth seen once. The germline V and J ends were trimmed by 1 base and 0 bases, with 11 bases remaining between them. The length of the CDR3 is 16 residues. Germline CDR1 is SGHRS and CDR2 is YFSETQ. CD45RO/CCR7/CD25/CD127/CD95/CD27 staining was used to isolate CD4+ naive, central memory, regulatory and stem cell-like memory cells by sorting. Sorting gave populations that all exceeded 95% purity.

The source material was naive CD4+ T cells from blood. The source is a man aged 18 to 30 with type 1 diabetes. The rearrangement joins TRBV5-1 to TRBJ2-1, with a weak D call TRBD2 (6 bases). The CDR3, as DNA: TGCGCCAGCAGCTTGTTCGGGGGTAGCTCCTACAATGAGCAGTTCTTC. This codes for CASSLFGGSSYNEQFF.